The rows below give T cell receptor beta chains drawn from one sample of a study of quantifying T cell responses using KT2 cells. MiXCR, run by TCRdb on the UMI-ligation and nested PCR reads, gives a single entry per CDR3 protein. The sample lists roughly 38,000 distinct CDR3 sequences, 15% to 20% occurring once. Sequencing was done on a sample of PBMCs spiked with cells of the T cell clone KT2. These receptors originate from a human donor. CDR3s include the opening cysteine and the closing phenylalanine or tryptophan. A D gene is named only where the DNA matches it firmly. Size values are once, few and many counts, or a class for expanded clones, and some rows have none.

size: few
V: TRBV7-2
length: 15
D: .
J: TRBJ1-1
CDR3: CASSLASTSTSEAFF
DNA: TGTGCCAGCAGCTTAGCCAGCACGTCCACCTCCGAAGCTTTCTTT

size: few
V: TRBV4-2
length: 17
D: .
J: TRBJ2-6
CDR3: CASSQDPDSSGANVLTF
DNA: TGTGCCAGCAGCCAAGATCCTGACAGCTCTGGGGCCAACGTCCTGACTTTC

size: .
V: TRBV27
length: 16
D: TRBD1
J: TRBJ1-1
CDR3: CASSLSGTGGVGEAFF
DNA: TGTGCCAGCAGTTTATCGGGGACAGGGGGCGTTGGTGAAGCTTTCTTT

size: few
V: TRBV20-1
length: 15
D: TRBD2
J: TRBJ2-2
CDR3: CSARRGVRGTGELFF
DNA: TGCAGTGCTAGGCGGGGGGTCCGGGGAACCGGGGAGCTGTTTTTT

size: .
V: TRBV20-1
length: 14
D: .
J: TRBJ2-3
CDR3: CSARFGGNTDTQYF
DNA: TGCAGTGCTAGATTCGGGGGAAACACAGATACGCAGTATTTT

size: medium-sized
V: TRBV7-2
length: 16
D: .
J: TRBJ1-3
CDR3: CASSLTGGNSGNTIYF
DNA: TGTGCCAGCAGCTTAACAGGCGGTAACTCTGGAAACACCATATATTTT

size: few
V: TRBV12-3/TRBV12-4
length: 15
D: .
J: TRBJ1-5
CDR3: CASSKGALPNQPQHF
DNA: TGTGCCAGCAGCAAAGGGGCTTTACCCAATCAGCCCCAGCATTTT

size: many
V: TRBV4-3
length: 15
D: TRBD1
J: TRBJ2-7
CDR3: CASSQAWQGDYEQYF
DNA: TGCGCCAGCAGCCAAGCCTGGCAGGGGGATTACGAGCAGTACTTC

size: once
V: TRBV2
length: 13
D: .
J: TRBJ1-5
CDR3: CASRGGNNQPQHF
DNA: TGTGCCAGCAGGGGGGGAAACAATCAGCCCCAGCATTTT

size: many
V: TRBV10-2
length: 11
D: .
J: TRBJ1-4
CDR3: CASSEGEKLFF
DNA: TGCGCCAGCAGTGAGGGTGAAAAACTGTTTTTT